Here is one TCR beta chain with its context. Within the sample, other DNA sequences also encode this same CDR3. This specimen comes from a study of blood T cell repertoires in COVID-19. Germline CDR1 LNHDA, CDR2 SQIVND (reference sequence). J gave up 2 bases and V 3 bases, and 4 bases lay outside the gene matches. The length of the CDR3 is 14 residues. Assay used: immunoSEQ multiplex PCR; TCRdb lists only in-frame clones, some missing. Of 250,000 to 350,000 clones in the sample, about 82% were seen once. The receptor was isolated from a woman aged 45-60 years with acute or convalescent COVID-19. V usage is TRBV19 and J usage is TRBJ2-7; 7 bases fit TRBD1. The specimen sequenced was peripheral blood. CDR3 residues: CASSIRTGTYEQYF. CDR3 coding DNA: TGTGCCAGTAGTATTCGGACAGGAACCTACGAGCAGTACTTC. The full variable domain, rest sourced from reference TRBV19 and TRBJ2-7, is DGGITQSPKYLFRKEGQNVTLSCEQNLNHDAMYWYRQDPGQGLRLIYYSQIVNDFQKGDIAEGYSVSREKKESFPLTVTSAQKNPTAFYLCASSIRTGTYEQYFGPGTRLTVT.